This T cell receptor beta chain was captured in a study of blood T cell repertoires in COVID-19. Across the study: Spain, Italy and the United States supplied samples that represented acute and convalescent COVID-19.

Sequencing used immunoSEQ multiplex PCR; TCRdb keeps in-frame clones, though not all of them. There are about 280,000 clones in the sample; approximately 89% occur only once, and 1.9% lies in the top ten. The origin of this receptor is a woman in her fifties or sixties who had recovered from COVID-19. The sample consisted of PBMCs or T cells enriched from blood (not recorded which).

The CDR3 is CASSFSGAENYNEQFF. The DNA of the CDR3 is TGTGCCAGCAGTTTTTCAGGAGCGGAAAATTACAATGAGCAGTTCTTC. J is TRBJ2-1 and V is TRBV2; weak D call: TRBD2 (5 bases). The germline V gene encodes CDR1 SNHLY and CDR2 FYNNEI. V lost 5 bases, J lost 4 bases, and 18 bases lay in between. CDR3 size: 16 residues. The full variable domain, rest sourced from reference TRBV2 and TRBJ2-1, is EPEVTQTPSHQVTQMGQEVILRCVPISNHLYFYWYRQILGQKVEFLVSFYNNEISEKSEIFDDQFSVERPDGSNFTLKIRSTKLEDSAMYFCASSFSGAENYNEQFFGPGTRLTVL.